Each of the 27 T cell receptor beta chains below was sequenced from the same sample in a study of blood T cell repertoires in COVID-19. Assay used: immunoSEQ multiplex PCR; TCRdb lists only in-frame clones, some missing. This table holds around 200,000 clones, roughly 83% found once. Sequencing was performed on PBMCs or T cells enriched from blood (not recorded which). Receptors originate from a man aged 40-55 years with acute COVID-19.

The chain recombines TRBV9 with TRBJ2-5, with D tentatively TRBD2 (6 bases). The V end lost 1 base, the J end lost 5 bases, and 15 bases lay between the germline ends. Germline CDR1 SGDLS, CDR2 YYNGEE. There are 15 residues in the CDR3. DNA for the CDR3: TGTGCCAGCAGCGTATACGGGAGTAGAGGGGAGACCCAGTACTTC. Protein sequence: CASSVYGSRGETQYF. The variable domain in full, completed from reference TRBV9 and TRBJ2-5, reads DSGVTQTPKHLITATGQRVTLRCSPRSGDLSVYWYQQSLDQGLQFLIQYYNGEERAKGNILERFSAQQFPDLHSELNLSSLELGDSALYFCASSVYGSRGETQYFGPGTRLLVL.

CDR3 sequence: CARRYEQYF. The DNA for the CDR3 is TGTGCCAGGCGCTACGAGCAGTACTTC. V and J are TRBV6-4 and TRBJ2-7; D is unclear. The V end lost 9 bases, the J end lost 3 bases, and 3 bases lay between the germline ends. The V gene's germline CDR1 is MRHNA and CDR2 SNTAGT. This CDR3 has 9 amino acids.

The V gene is TRBV7-2, the J gene TRBJ1-5; 7 nucleotides line up with TRBD1. CDR1 SGHTA and CDR2 FQGNSA come from the germline V gene. V lost 5 bases and J lost 5; bases outside the gene matches: 6. The CDR3 is made up of 14 amino acids. CDR3 nucleotide sequence: TGTGCCAGCAGCCAGGGACAGATTGATCAGCCCCAGCATTTT. This encodes CASSQGQIDQPQHF.

The chain carries TRBV15 and TRBJ2-1, with D uncertain. CDR3 length equals 16 residues. Deletions cut 6 bases from V and 3 bases from J, with 18 bases between. CDR1 LNHNV and CDR2 YYDKDF come from the germline V gene (reference sequence). CDR3 nucleotides: TGTGCCACCAGGGCCACAACAGCCGGAATCTACAATGAGCAGTTCTTC. Its protein product is CATRATTAGIYNEQFF.

The rearrangement uses TRBV6-4 and TRBJ2-4; 7 nucleotides line up with TRBD2. The CDR3 is 13 amino acids. Trimming removed 3 bases from V and 6 bases from J; junction bases left unmatched: 2. The germline gives CDR1 MRHNA, CDR2 SNTAGT. The CDR3: CASSESSGNIQYF. For the CDR3, the DNA is TGTGCCAGCAGTGAATCTAGCGGAAACATTCAGTACTTC.

This clone was recorded only once. V is TRBV28 and J is TRBJ2-7; TRBD2 agrees at 8 bases. Germline trimming cut 8 bases from V and 6 bases from J; bases unmatched to any gene: 18. The germline V gene encodes CDR1 MDHEN and CDR2 SYDVKM. This CDR3 has 16 residues. The CDR3 DNA follows: TGTGCCAGCGGCGGGGGGACCGGCGGCCTCGTCCTCGAGCAGTACTTC. It codes for CASGGGTGGLVLEQYF. Full variable domain (remainder filled in from reference TRBV28 and TRBJ2-7): DVKVTQSSRYLVKRTGEKVFLECVQDMDHENMFWYRQDPGLGLRLIYFSYDVKMKEKGDIPEGYSVSREKKERFSLILESASTNQTSMYLCASGGGTGGLVLEQYFGPGTRLTVT.

The rearrangement joins TRBV12-5 to TRBJ2-3, with D perhaps TRBD1 (6 bases). This CDR3 spans 18 amino acids. Germline CDR1 is LGHNT and CDR2 is FRNRAP. Trimming took off 5 bases at V and 4 bases at J, with 25 bases between the two ends. The CDR3 bases are TGTGCTAGTGGTCCCCCCAAAACAGGGTCGAAAGGGGCAGATACGCAGTATTTT. Its protein product is CASGPPKTGSKGADTQYF.

This clone has a handful of counts. The chain couples TRBV24-1 to TRBJ1-5; TRBD1 aligns across 7 bases. The junction had 3 bases not matched to a gene; V was cut back by 7 bases and J by 4 bases. The length of the CDR3 is 13 residues. Germline loops: CDR1 KGHDR, CDR2 SFDVKD. The CDR3 nucleotides are TGTGCCACCAGGGGACAGATGAATCAGCCCCAGCATTTT. Amino acid sequence: CATRGQMNQPQHF.

This chain uses TRBV19 with TRBJ2-2, with D maybe TRBD1 (5 bases). Per the germline V gene, CDR1 is LNHDA and CDR2 is SQIVND (reference sequence). V gave up 3 bases and J gave up 9 bases, with 11 bases separating them. The CDR3 covers 13 residues. This CDR3 reads CASSIQGLWELFF. CDR3 sequence (DNA): TGTGCCAGTAGTATTCAGGGTTTATGGGAGCTGTTTTTT.

This chain links TRBV2 with TRBJ2-2, with D perhaps matching TRBD1 (5 bases). CDR1 and CDR2 from the germline V gene are SNHLY and FYNNEI. Trimming pared 6 bases from V and 5 bases from J, leaving 16 bases between. This CDR3 contains 15 residues. CDR3: CASRTVKGRTGELFF. The CDR3 DNA is TGTGCCAGCAGGACGGTCAAGGGGCGTACCGGGGAGCTGTTTTTT.

V gene TRBV10-1 combines with J gene TRBJ1-2; 7 bases align to TRBD1. With 1 base clipped from V and 0 bases from J, the junction kept 8 bases outside the gene matches. Germline V gene sequence: CDR1 WNHNN, CDR2 SYGVQD (reference sequence). CDR3 length equals 17 residues. The CDR3 DNA is TGCGCCAGCAGTGAGTGGCAAAAGGGACAGACTAACTATGGCTACACCTTC. Its protein product is CASSEWQKGQTNYGYTF.

This chain joins TRBV6-5 and TRBJ1-2, with 8 positions matching TRBD1. Per germline, CDR1 MNHEY and CDR2 SVGAGI. The CDR3 is 15 residues long. J lost 8 bases, V lost 0 bases, and 8 bases had no gene match. CDR3 bases: TGTGCCAGCAGTTACTCTACCTTGACAGGGGCCGGCTACACCTTC. Its protein product is CASSYSTLTGAGYTF.

The V call is TRBV30, the J call TRBJ1-5; the match to TRBD1 covers 8 bases. The CDR3 is 16 amino acids. From germline, CDR1 is GTSNPN and CDR2 SVGIG (reference sequence). V shed 1 base and J 2 bases; nucleotides not matched to a gene: 7. CDR3 region: CAWSAGGGWGNQPQHF. Here the CDR3 DNA reads TGTGCCTGGAGTGCAGGGGGCGGATGGGGCAATCAGCCCCAGCATTTT.

This clone was counted a single time. The chain joins TRBV5-6 to TRBJ2-1; no reliable D call. CDR1 and CDR2 (germline): SGHDT, YYEEEE. V was cut by 0 bases and J by 4 bases, with 8 bases left in between. The length of the CDR3 is 14 residues. The chain's CDR3 is CASSLVQLYNEQFF. CDR3 nucleotides: TGTGCCAGCAGCTTGGTACAGCTATACAATGAGCAGTTCTTC.

This clone has just one count. The chain has TRBV4-1 and TRBJ2-1, with TRBD2 matching over 9 bases. The CDR3 is made up of 21 amino acids. The germline gives CDR1 MGHRA, CDR2 YSYEKL. Trimming removed 0 bases from V and 1 base from J; junction bases left unmatched: 16. The CDR3 spells CASSQDYTASGIYVSYNEQFF. The CDR3 nucleotides are TGCGCCAGCAGCCAAGATTATACGGCTAGCGGGATTTACGTGTCCTACAATGAGCAGTTCTTC.

V gene TRBV3-1 (or the pseudogene TRBV3-2) combines with J gene TRBJ2-7; 9 bases fit TRBD1. After removal of 4 bases from V and 2 bases from J, the junction contained 6 bases not matched to a gene. Germline loops: CDR1 LGHDT, CDR2 YNNKEL (reference sequence). This CDR3 comprises 15 residues. Written as DNA, the CDR3 is TGTGCCAGCAGCCCCCGGACAGGGGATGCCTACGAGCAGTACTTC. Translating gives CASSPRTGDAYEQYF.

V is TRBV4-3 and J is TRBJ2-1; D perhaps matches TRBD1 (5 bases). Germline values: CDR1 LGHNA, CDR2 YSLEER. V was clipped by 2 bases and J by 9 bases, with 11 bases between them. There are 13 residues in the CDR3. CDR3 sequence reads: CASSQNRFSEQFF. The CDR3 DNA reads as TGCGCCAGCAGCCAAAACAGGTTCTCTGAGCAGTTCTTC.

The V and J genes are TRBV19 and TRBJ1-1, with 8 bases that match TRBD1. Germline trimming cut 9 bases from V and 10 bases from J; bases unmatched to any gene: 16. The CDR3 sequence is 14 residues long. CDR1 is LNHDA and CDR2 is SQIVND in the germline V gene (reference sequence). The CDR3 region is CASADPRTGRRAFF. The CDR3 bases are TGTGCCAGCGCCGACCCTAGGACAGGGAGGCGAGCTTTCTTT.

The J gene is TRBJ1-1, the V gene TRBV28; D is possibly TRBD1 (5 bases). The CDR3 is 14 residues long. V was pared by 6 bases and J by 3 bases, with 14 bases between. The germline V gene has CDR1 MDHEN and CDR2 SYDVKM. Written as DNA, the CDR3 is TGTGCCAGCAGCTCGGCCACCAGGGACACTGAAGCTTTCTTT. It codes for CASSSATRDTEAFF.

The gene calls are TRBV9 and TRBJ2-3; D gene ambiguous. The germline CDR1 and CDR2 sequences are SGDLS and YYNGEE. V was pared by 4 bases and J by 6 bases, with 15 bases between. The CDR3 sequence is 14 residues long. The CDR3 sequence is CASSNAVFPDTQYF. As DNA, the CDR3 is TGTGCCAGCAGCAACGCAGTTTTCCCCGATACGCAGTATTTT.

This chain uses TRBV18 with TRBJ1-3; D gene unclear. Trimming pared 4 bases from V and 8 bases from J, leaving 12 bases between. The CDR3 extends over 13 amino acids. Germline CDR1 is KGHSH and CDR2 is LQKENI. CDR3 in DNA: TGTGCCAGCTCACGTCCCCTCTCCGACACCATATATTTT. Amino acids: CASSRPLSDTIYF.

The V gene is TRBV27, the J gene TRBJ2-4; 7 nucleotides line up with TRBD1. Looked up from germline, CDR1 is MNHEY and CDR2 is SMNVEV (reference sequence). CDR3 size: 18 residues. The trim removed 5 bases at V and 0 bases at J, leaving 13 bases unmatched. CDR3 protein: CASSPIGGTALAKNIQYF. CDR3 bases: TGTGCCAGCAGTCCCATCGGTGGGACAGCGTTAGCCAAAAACATTCAGTACTTC.

The chain links TRBV12-5 to TRBJ2-1; weak D call: TRBD2 (5 bases). CDR1 LGHNT and CDR2 FRNRAP come from the germline V gene. V was trimmed by 1 base and J by 7 bases, leaving 14 bases between them. This CDR3 is built from 15 residues. This CDR3 is CASGLGSKGRNEQFF. CDR3 in DNA: TGTGCTAGTGGTTTGGGCTCTAAAGGGAGAAATGAGCAGTTCTTC.

This clone was observed a single time. The gene calls are TRBV4-1 and TRBJ1-6, with 9 bases matching TRBD1. The CDR3 has 18 residues. The germline gives CDR1 MGHRA, CDR2 YSYEKL. Trimming took 4 bases from V and 1 from J; bases not matched to a gene: 8. The CDR3 region has the DNA TGCGCCAGCAGCCCGAGACAGGGGGAGCCGTCCTATAATTCACCCCTCCACTTT. This translates into CASSPRQGEPSYNSPLHF.

This sequence joins TRBV2 and TRBJ1-2; 7 bases are a match to TRBD1. Germline V gene lookup returns CDR1 SNHLY and CDR2 FYNNEI. Trimming cost V 8 bases and J 13 bases; bases outside gene matches: 13. CDR3 length equals 12 residues. CDR3 sequence reads: CASGPTEGAGTF. Written as DNA, the CDR3 is TGTGCCAGCGGTCCAACCGAGGGGGCGGGCACCTTC.

The chain carries TRBV5-5 and TRBJ1-2; 7 nucleotides match TRBD1. The CDR3 is 12 residues long. Germline V CDR1 and CDR2: SGHKS, YYEKEE (reference sequence). After removal of 4 bases from V and 8 bases from J, the junction contained 5 bases not matched to a gene. In DNA, the CDR3 is TGTGCCAGCAGCACAGGGGTGGGGGGCTACACCTTC. Translated: CASSTGVGGYTF.

The rearrangement uses TRBV19 and TRBJ1-1; D is uncertain. The length of the CDR3 is 15 residues. Trimming removed 2 bases from V and 4 bases from J, with 14 bases in between. In germline, CDR1 is LNHDA, CDR2 SQIVND (reference sequence). As DNA, the CDR3 is TGTGCCAGTAGTATAAGGGCGGGATTGAGCACTGAAGCTTTCTTT. It specifies CASSIRAGLSTEAFF.